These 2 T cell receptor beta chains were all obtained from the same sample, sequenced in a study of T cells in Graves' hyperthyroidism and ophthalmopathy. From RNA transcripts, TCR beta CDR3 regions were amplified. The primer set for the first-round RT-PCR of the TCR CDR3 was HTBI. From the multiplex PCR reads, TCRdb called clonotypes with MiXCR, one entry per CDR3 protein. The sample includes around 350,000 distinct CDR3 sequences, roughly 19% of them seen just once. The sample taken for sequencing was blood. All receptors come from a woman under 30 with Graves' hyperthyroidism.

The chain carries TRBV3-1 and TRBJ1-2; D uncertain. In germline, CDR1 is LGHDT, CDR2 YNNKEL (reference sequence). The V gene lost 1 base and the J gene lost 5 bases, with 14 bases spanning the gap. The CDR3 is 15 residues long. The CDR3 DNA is TGTGCCAGCAGCCAAGGGGCAAAGAGCTGGTATGGCTACACCTTC. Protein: CASSQGAKSWYGYTF.

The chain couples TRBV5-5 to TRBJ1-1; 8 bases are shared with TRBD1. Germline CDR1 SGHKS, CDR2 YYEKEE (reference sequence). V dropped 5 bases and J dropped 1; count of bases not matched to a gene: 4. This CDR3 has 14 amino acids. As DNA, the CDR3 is TGTGCCAGCAGTTGGACAGGGAGGAACACTGAAGCTTTCTTT. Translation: CASSWTGRNTEAFF.